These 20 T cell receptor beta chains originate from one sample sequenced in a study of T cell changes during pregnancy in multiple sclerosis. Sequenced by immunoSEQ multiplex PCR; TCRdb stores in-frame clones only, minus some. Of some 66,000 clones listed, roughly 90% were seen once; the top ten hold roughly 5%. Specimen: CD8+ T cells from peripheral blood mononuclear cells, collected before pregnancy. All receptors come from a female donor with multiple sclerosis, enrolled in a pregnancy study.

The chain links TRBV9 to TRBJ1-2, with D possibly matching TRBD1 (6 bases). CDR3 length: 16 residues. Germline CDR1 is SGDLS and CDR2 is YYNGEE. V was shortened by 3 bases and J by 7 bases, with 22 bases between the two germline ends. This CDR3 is CASSAYSQGGESGYTF. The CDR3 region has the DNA TGTGCCAGCAGCGCCTACTCACAGGGTGGGGAGAGTGGCTACACCTTC.

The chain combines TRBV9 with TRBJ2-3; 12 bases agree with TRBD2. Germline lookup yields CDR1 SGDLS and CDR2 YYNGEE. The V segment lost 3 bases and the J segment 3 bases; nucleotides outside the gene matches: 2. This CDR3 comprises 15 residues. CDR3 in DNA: TGTGCCAGCAGCGAACTAGCGGGGGGAACAGATACGCAGTATTTT. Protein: CASSELAGGTDTQYF.

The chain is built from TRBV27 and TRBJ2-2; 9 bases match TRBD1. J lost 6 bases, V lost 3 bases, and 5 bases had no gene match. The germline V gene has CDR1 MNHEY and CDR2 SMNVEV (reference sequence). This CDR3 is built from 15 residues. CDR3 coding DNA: TGTGCCAGCAGTTTCGTACAGGGGGCAGCCGGGGAGCTGTTTTTT. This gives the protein CASSFVQGAAGELFF.

CDR3 sequence reads: CASSRTEDSYEQYF. CDR3 coding DNA: TGTGCCAGCAGCAGGACGGAGGACTCCTACGAGCAGTACTTC. V and J are TRBV13 and TRBJ2-7, with D possibly matching TRBD2 (5 bases). The CDR3 covers 14 residues. Germline values: CDR1 PRHDT, CDR2 FYEKMQ (reference sequence). V was trimmed by 5 bases and J by 0 bases, leaving 11 bases between them.

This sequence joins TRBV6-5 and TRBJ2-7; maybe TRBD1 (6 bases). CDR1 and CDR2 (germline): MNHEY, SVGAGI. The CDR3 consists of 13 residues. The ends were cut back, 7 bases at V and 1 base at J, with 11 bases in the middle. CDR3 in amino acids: CASTGTLSYEQYF. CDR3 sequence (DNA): TGTGCCAGCACCGGGACACTTTCCTACGAGCAGTACTTC.

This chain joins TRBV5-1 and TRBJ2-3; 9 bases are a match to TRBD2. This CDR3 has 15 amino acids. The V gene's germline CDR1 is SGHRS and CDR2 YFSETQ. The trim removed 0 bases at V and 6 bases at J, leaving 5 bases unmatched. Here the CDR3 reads CASSLGGLASDTQYF. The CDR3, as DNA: TGCGCCAGCAGCTTGGGGGGACTAGCAAGTGATACGCAGTATTTT.

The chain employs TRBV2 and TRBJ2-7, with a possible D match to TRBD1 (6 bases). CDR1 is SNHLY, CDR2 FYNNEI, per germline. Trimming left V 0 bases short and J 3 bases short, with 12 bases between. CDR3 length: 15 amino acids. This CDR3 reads CASSEALGGYYEQYF. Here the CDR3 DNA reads TGTGCCAGCAGTGAAGCTTTAGGGGGTTACTACGAGCAGTACTTC.

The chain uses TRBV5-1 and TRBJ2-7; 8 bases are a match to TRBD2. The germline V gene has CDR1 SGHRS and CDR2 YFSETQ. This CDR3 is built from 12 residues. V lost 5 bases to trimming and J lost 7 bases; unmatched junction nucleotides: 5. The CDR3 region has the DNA TGCGCCAGCAGTACGGGGGGGCTTGAGCAGTACTTC. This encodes CASSTGGLEQYF.

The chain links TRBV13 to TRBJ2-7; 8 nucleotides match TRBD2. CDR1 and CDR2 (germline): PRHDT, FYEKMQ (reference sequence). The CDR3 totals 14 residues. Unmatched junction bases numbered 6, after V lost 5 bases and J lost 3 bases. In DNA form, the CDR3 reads TGTGCCAGCAGCCCGCGCGGGGGGCACTACGAGCAGTACTTC. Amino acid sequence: CASSPRGGHYEQYF. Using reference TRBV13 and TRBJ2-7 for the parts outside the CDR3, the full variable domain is AAGVIQSPRHLIKEKRETATLKCYPIPRHDTVYWYQQGPGQDPQFLISFYEKMQSDKGSIPDRFSAQQFSDYHSELNMSSLELGDSALYFCASSPRGGHYEQYFGPGTRLTVT.

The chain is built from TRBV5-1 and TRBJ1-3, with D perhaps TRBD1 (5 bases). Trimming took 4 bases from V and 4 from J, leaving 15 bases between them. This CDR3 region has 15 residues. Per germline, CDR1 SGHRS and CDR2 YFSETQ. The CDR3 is CASSLIGGEGNTIYF. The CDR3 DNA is TGCGCCAGCAGCCTGATCGGGGGAGAGGGAAACACCATATATTTT.

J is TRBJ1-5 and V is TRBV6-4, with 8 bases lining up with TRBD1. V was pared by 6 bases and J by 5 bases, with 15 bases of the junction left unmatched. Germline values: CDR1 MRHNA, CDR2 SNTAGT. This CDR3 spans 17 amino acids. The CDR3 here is CASSAAGRGPTYQPQHF. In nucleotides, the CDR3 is TGTGCCAGCAGCGCCGCAGGCAGGGGGCCCACCTATCAGCCCCAGCATTTT.

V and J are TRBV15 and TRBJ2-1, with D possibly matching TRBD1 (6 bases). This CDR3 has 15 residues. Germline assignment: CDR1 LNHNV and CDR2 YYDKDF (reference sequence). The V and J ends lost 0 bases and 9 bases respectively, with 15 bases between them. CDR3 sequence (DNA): TGTGCCACCAGCAGAGATCGAGGGGGTACGGGTGAGCAGTTCTTC. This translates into CATSRDRGGTGEQFF.

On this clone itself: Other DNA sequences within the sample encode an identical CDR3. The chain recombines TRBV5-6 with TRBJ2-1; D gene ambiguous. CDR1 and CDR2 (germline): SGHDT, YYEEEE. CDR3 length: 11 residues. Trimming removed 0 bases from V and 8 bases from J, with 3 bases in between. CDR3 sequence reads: CASSLADEQFF. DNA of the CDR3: TGTGCCAGCAGCTTGGCCGATGAGCAGTTCTTC.

The CDR3: CASSAGTEMNTEAFF. CDR3 in DNA: TGCGCCAGCAGCGCCGGGACAGAAATGAACACTGAAGCTTTCTTT. The V gene is TRBV5-1, the J gene TRBJ1-1; 7 bases map to TRBD1. This CDR3 is 15 amino acids long. From germline, CDR1 is SGHRS and CDR2 YFSETQ. The V gene end was trimmed by 4 bases and the J gene end by 0 bases; junction bases not matched to a gene: 6.

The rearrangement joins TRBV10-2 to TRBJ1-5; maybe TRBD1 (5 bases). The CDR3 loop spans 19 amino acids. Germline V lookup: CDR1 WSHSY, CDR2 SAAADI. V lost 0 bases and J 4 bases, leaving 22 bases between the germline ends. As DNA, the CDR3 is TGCGCCAGCAGTGAGTCCCCACTCAGTGGGGGGAGCGAGAATCAGCCCCAGCATTTT. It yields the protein CASSESPLSGGSENQPQHF.

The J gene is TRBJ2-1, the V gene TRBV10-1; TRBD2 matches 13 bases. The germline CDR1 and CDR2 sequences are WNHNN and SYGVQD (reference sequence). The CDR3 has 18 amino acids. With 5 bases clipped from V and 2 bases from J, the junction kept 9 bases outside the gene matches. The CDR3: CASSPGLAGLGAYNEQFF. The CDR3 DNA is TGCGCCAGCAGTCCGGGACTAGCGGGGCTTGGGGCCTACAATGAGCAGTTCTTC.

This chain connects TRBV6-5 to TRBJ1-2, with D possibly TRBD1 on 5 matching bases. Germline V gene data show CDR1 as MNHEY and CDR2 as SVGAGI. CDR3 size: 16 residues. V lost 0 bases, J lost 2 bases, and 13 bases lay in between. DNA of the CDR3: TGTGCCAGCAGTTACTCATTGGAGGGGAGCAACTATGGCTACACCTTC. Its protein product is CASSYSLEGSNYGYTF.

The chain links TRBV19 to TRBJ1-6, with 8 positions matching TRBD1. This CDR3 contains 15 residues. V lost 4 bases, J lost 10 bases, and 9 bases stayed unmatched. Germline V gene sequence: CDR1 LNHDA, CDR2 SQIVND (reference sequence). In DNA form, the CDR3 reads TGTGCCAGTAGTACGGACAGGGAGGGCGGGTCACCCCTCCACTTT. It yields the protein CASSTDREGGSPLHF. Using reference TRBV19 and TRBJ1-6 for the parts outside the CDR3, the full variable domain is DGGITQSPKYLFRKEGQNVTLSCEQNLNHDAMYWYRQDPGQGLRLIYYSQIVNDFQKGDIAEGYSVSREKKESFPLTVTSAQKNPTAFYLCASSTDREGGSPLHFGNGTRLTVT.

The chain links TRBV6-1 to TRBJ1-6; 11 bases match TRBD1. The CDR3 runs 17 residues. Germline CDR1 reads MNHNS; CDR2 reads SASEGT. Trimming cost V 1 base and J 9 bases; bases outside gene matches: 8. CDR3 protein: CASSEGGTGGESSPLHF. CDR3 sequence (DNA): TGTGCCAGCAGTGAAGGGGGGACAGGGGGGGAAAGTTCACCCCTCCACTTT.

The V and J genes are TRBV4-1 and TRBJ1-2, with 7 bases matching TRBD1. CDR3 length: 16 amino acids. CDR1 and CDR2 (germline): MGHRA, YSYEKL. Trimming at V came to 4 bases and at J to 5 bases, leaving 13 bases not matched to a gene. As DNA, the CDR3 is TGCGCCAGCAGCCCCTTGACAGGGACCCTGGGGTATGGCTACACCTTC. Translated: CASSPLTGTLGYGYTF.